What follows are 20 T cell receptor beta chains derived from one specimen sequenced in a study of T-cell reconstitution after alpha-beta-depleted transplantation in children. Preparation of the TCRbeta library was carried out with unique molecular identifiers. Each CDR3 protein is one row after TCRdb ran MiXCR on the PCR reads. In the table there are about 830,000 distinct CDR3 sequences, about 16% of which are singletons. The sequencing used PBMCs, mostly from graft donor cells, collected 360 days after TCRalphabeta/CD19-depleted stem cell transplant. These receptors all come from a male patient younger than 18 who had a stem cell transplant for acute lymphoblastic leukemia, so the T cells may come from the graft donor.

This clonotype was seen a handful of times. This chain links TRBV20-1 with TRBJ2-1; D gene unclear. Per germline, CDR1 DFQATT and CDR2 SNEGSKA (reference sequence). V was cut by 5 bases and J by 8 bases, with 7 bases left in between. The CDR3 is 10 amino acids. CDR3 sequence (DNA): TGCAGTGCTCCTGTCGATGAGCAGTTCTTC. Translated, it gives CSAPVDEQFF.

In its sample, this clonotype was seen a few times. The V and J genes are TRBV29-1 and TRBJ2-4; D is unclear. Germline V gene lookup returns CDR1 SQVTM and CDR2 ANQGSEA. The CDR3 extends over 12 amino acids. The V gene lost 0 bases and the J gene lost 11 bases, with 11 bases spanning the gap. This CDR3 is CSVEDQIGVQYF. CDR3 DNA sequence: TGCAGCGTTGAAGATCAGATTGGAGTTCAGTACTTC.

V gene TRBV12-3 or TRBV12-4 combines with J gene TRBJ2-7; 10 nucleotides agree with TRBD2. The CDR3 runs to 14 residues. J lost 5 bases, V lost 3 bases, and 4 bases had no gene match. The CDR3 nucleotides are TGTGCCAGCAGTTTGGGACTAGCGATCCACGAGCAGTACTTC. It is translated as CASSLGLAIHEQYF.

This clonotype was counted only a few times. The rearrangement uses TRBV7-2 and TRBJ2-1, with 7 bases aligning to TRBD2. The V segment lost 3 bases and the J segment 6 bases; nucleotides outside the gene matches: 5. Germline V gene sequence: CDR1 SGHTA, CDR2 FQGNSA. The CDR3 is made up of 14 amino acids. The DNA of the CDR3 is TGTGCCAGCAGCTTGCTAGCGGAGTCCAATGAGCAGTTCTTC. Translating gives CASSLLAESNEQFF.

This clonotype was seen more than once but under ten times. V and J are TRBV14 and TRBJ2-4; 10 nucleotides line up with TRBD2. The CDR3 has 17 residues. The germline V gene has CDR1 SGHDN and CDR2 FVKESK. The V and J ends lost 4 bases and 3 bases, in that order; junction bases with no gene match: 9. The chain's CDR3 is CASSRLAGVQGKNIQYF. The CDR3 DNA reads TGTGCCAGCAGCCGTCTAGCGGGAGTCCAAGGCAAAAACATTCAGTACTTC.

The rearrangement joins TRBV12-3 or TRBV12-4 to TRBJ2-2; D may be TRBD1 (5 bases). V lost 7 bases and J 3 bases, leaving 18 bases between the germline ends. CDR3 size: 16 residues. CDR3: CASNARGPRYTGELFF. The CDR3 region has the DNA TGTGCCAGCAATGCTAGGGGCCCAAGATACACCGGGGAGCTGTTTTTT.

This rearrangement joins TRBV4-1 to TRBJ2-7; the D call may be TRBD1 or TRBD2 (6 bases each). Germline V gene data show CDR1 as MGHRA and CDR2 as YSYEKL. Trimming took off 1 base at V and 2 bases at J, with 18 bases between the two ends. The CDR3 has 17 amino acids. In DNA form, the CDR3 reads TGCGCCAGCAGCCAAGGACGGGGCGGGAAGGGGGCCTACGAGCAGTACTTC. Its translation: CASSQGRGGKGAYEQYF.

This clonotype has just a few counts. V is TRBV28 and J is TRBJ2-3; 7 bases match TRBD2. The trim removed 6 bases at V and 2 bases at J, leaving 8 bases unmatched. CDR1 MDHEN and CDR2 SYDVKM come from the germline V gene. The CDR3 runs 15 residues. CDR3 sequence reads: CASSMGGGNTDTQYF. The CDR3, as DNA: TGTGCCAGCAGCATGGGGGGGGGGAACACAGATACGCAGTATTTT.

This clonotype was recorded a few times. This sequence joins TRBV20-1 and TRBJ2-7; no reliable D call. Trimming left V 6 bases short and J 2 bases short, with 14 bases between. This CDR3 has 13 residues. The germline gives CDR1 DFQATT, CDR2 SNEGSKA (reference sequence). CDR3 nucleotides: TGCAGTGCAAAGGTGGTTATAGCCTACGAGCAGTACTTC. Translated, it gives CSAKVVIAYEQYF.

The J gene is TRBJ2-7, the V gene TRBV7-8, with 11 bases identical to TRBD2. Trimming took 5 bases from V and 0 from J; bases not matched to a gene: 6. The CDR3 has 16 residues. CDR1 and CDR2 (germline): SGHVS, FQNEAQ. CDR3 DNA sequence: TGTGCCAGCAGCCTGATACTAGCGGGAGACTCCTACGAGCAGTACTTC. Translation: CASSLILAGDSYEQYF. Full variable domain (rest looked up from reference TRBV7-8 and TRBJ2-7): GAGVSQSPRYKVAKRGQDVALRCDPISGHVSLFWYQQALGQGPEFLTYFQNEAQLDKSGLPSDRFFAERPEGSVSTLKIQRTQQEDSAVYLCASSLILAGDSYEQYFGPGTRLTVT.

This clonotype was picked up a small number of times. The chain employs TRBV5-1 and TRBJ1-1; D remains unclear. The germline gives CDR1 SGHRS, CDR2 YFSETQ. Deletions cut 3 bases from V and 11 bases from J, with 14 bases between. This CDR3 spans 12 amino acids. The CDR3 loop reads CASSSDGGRAFF. Written as DNA, the CDR3 is TGCGCCAGCAGCTCCGATGGCGGGAGGGCTTTCTTT.

There are a few counts of this clonotype. V usage is TRBV20-1 and J usage is TRBJ1-4; D unclear. The CDR3 consists of 12 residues. V was trimmed by 3 bases and J by 8 bases, leaving 10 bases between them. Germline V gives CDR1 DFQATT, CDR2 SNEGSKA (reference sequence). Written as DNA, the CDR3 is TGCAGTGCTAGTTCCGGGCCCGAAAAACTGTTTTTT. Its protein product is CSASSGPEKLFF.

This clonotype has a handful of counts. The chain uses TRBV4-1 and TRBJ2-7; possibly TRBD2 for D (6 bases). Between the trimmed V and J ends, which lost 3 bases and 3 bases, there was a span of 15 bases. The V gene's germline CDR1 is MGHRA and CDR2 YSYEKL. The CDR3 is made up of 15 amino acids. DNA of the CDR3: TGCGCCAGCAGCCAGAGCGTCCGGGACTTCTACGAGCAGTACTTC. This translates into CASSQSVRDFYEQYF.

This clonotype was picked up many times. V usage is TRBV5-1 and J usage is TRBJ2-3; possibly TRBD2 for D (5 bases). The ends were cut back, 0 bases at V and 0 bases at J, with 8 bases in the middle. The germline CDR1 and CDR2 sequences are SGHRS and YFSETQ. There are 15 residues in the CDR3. Here the CDR3 DNA reads TGCGCCAGCAGCTTGGAGAGGGTTAGCACAGATACGCAGTATTTT. Its translation is CASSLERVSTDTQYF.

There are a few counts of this clonotype. This sequence joins TRBV5-1 and TRBJ2-1, with D perhaps TRBD1 (6 bases). V lost 1 base to trimming and J lost 1 base, with 15 bases between them. The CDR3 has 17 residues. CDR1 SGHRS and CDR2 YFSETQ come from the germline V gene. CDR3 sequence: CASSLWGQGKSYNEQFF. The CDR3, as DNA: TGCGCCAGCAGCTTGTGGGGGCAGGGGAAATCCTACAATGAGCAGTTCTTC.

The chain couples TRBV5-1 to TRBJ1-2; D gene ambiguous. Trimming took off 0 bases at V and 4 bases at J, with 13 bases between the two ends. The CDR3 is 15 residues long. Germline V CDR1 and CDR2: SGHRS, YFSETQ. This CDR3 reads CASSLGGRMFYGYTF. CDR3 nucleotides: TGCGCCAGCAGCTTGGGTGGGAGAATGTTCTATGGCTACACCTTC.

V gene TRBV15 combines with J gene TRBJ1-5; TRBD1 agrees at 7 bases. The CDR3 is 15 residues long. The V gene end was trimmed by 7 bases and the J gene end by 1 base; junction bases not matched to a gene: 7. Germline assignment: CDR1 LNHNV and CDR2 YYDKDF (reference sequence). The CDR3 is CATTEGARSNQPQHF. The CDR3 coding sequence is TGTGCCACCACCGAGGGGGCGCGGAGCAATCAGCCCCAGCATTTT.

This clonotype was observed many times. V gene TRBV28 combines with J gene TRBJ1-1; D gene uncertain. The CDR3 extends over 12 amino acids. Germline CDR1 MDHEN, CDR2 SYDVKM. Trimming shortened V by 7 bases and J by 11 bases, and 17 bases separated the two germline ends. The CDR3 sequence is CASTPTPGPAFF. The CDR3 DNA follows: TGTGCCAGCACCCCGACCCCAGGCCCCGCTTTCTTT.

This clonotype was recorded at least ten times. This chain uses TRBV5-1 with TRBJ1-2; 9 nucleotides line up with TRBD1. Germline V CDR1 and CDR2: SGHRS, YFSETQ. The V and J ends lost 4 bases and 2 bases, in that order; junction bases with no gene match: 9. CDR3 length: 16 amino acids. The CDR3 DNA sequence: TGCGCCAGCAGCCGTGTGACAGGGGGAACAAACTATGGCTACACCTTC. It is translated as CASSRVTGGTNYGYTF.

The V and J genes are TRBV7-9 and TRBJ1-2; D is perhaps TRBD1 (5 bases). The CDR3 is 14 amino acids. Deletions cut 3 bases from V and 5 bases from J, with 13 bases between. CDR1 SEHNR and CDR2 FQNEAQ come from the germline V gene (reference sequence). CDR3 DNA sequence: TGTGCCAGCAGCTTGGCTACGACAGTTTATGGCTACACCTTC. Protein: CASSLATTVYGYTF.